The present entry profiles one T cell receptor (beta chain) with its context. What it binds is not known. TCRdb ran MiXCR on the 5' RACE reads and lists one entry per CDR3 protein. The sample contains about 750,000 distinct CDR3 sequences, around 20% of which appear only once. This record belongs to a study of CD8 T cells in ankylosing spondylitis. Points from the study as a whole: In ankylosing spondylitis blood, a motif of roughly eight highly homologous TCR beta variants appeared characteristic.

Trimming removed 6 bases at V and 6 bases at J, with 21 bases between. Germline values: CDR1 SGHAT, CDR2 FQNNGV. This CDR3 contains 15 residues. Material for sequencing was blood, either unsorted or a sorted T cell fraction (not recorded which). The source is a male donor with ankylosing spondylitis. This chain links TRBV11-2 with TRBJ2-7, with D possibly called TRBD1 or TRBD2 (5 bases each). Here the CDR3 reads CASRPLGGTGVEQYF. CDR3 in DNA: TGTGCCAGCAGACCACTTGGGGGTACAGGCGTCGAGCAGTACTTC.